A selection of T cell receptor beta chains follows, all from one sample in a study of circulating CD8 cells and anti-PD-1 response in melanoma. MiXCR was run by TCRdb on the reads, yielding one entry per CDR3 protein. The sample holds roughly 600 distinct CDR3 sequences, 3.5% to 4.5% seen once. Specimen: CD8+ T cells from PBMCs, collected at baseline or after one month of anti-PD-1 therapy (not recorded which). These receptor sequences come from a human donor with melanoma. Each CDR3 is given with its conserved first and last residue. D genes are given only for firm matches. Where a row states a size, it is once, few, many or the class of an expanded clone; other rows omit it.

>.|large|TRBJ1-5|TRBV27
CASSLGQSNQPQHF
TGTGCCAGCAGTTTAGGACAGAGCAATCAGCCCCAGCATTTT
>.|.|TRBJ1-1|TRBV20-1
CSARDPNAWNTEAFF
TGCAGTGCTAGAGATCCGAACGCTTGGAACACTGAAGCTTTCTTT
>TRBD2|large|TRBJ2-7|TRBV6-6
CASSAGTSGGFRVYEQYF
TGTGCCAGCAGTGCCGGGACTAGCGGGGGCTTCAGGGTATACGAGCAGTACTTC
>TRBD2|large|TRBJ2-1|TRBV28
CASSPSGGAYEQFF
TGTGCCAGCAGCCCTAGCGGGGGGGCGTATGAGCAGTTCTTC
>.|few|TRBJ2-5|TRBV28
CASSQIGDQETQYF
TGTGCCAGCAGTCAAATAGGGGACCAAGAGACCCAGTACTTC
>TRBD2|medium-sized|TRBJ2-5|TRBV6-5
CASSYGGLAGETQYF
TGTGCCAGCAGTTACGGCGGGCTAGCGGGAGAGACCCAGTACTTC
>.|medium-sized|TRBJ2-3|TRBV28
CASSRVTGWNKDTQYF
TGTGCCAGCAGTCGGGTTACAGGGTGGAATAAAGATACGCAGTATTTT
>TRBD2|medium-sized|TRBJ2-1|TRBV9
CANSGGTAYNEQFF
TGTGCCAACAGCGGGGGGACAGCTTACAATGAGCAGTTCTTC
>.|medium-sized|TRBJ1-1|TRBV9
CASSVTLGGEAFF
TGTGCCAGCAGCGTAACCTTAGGGGGGGAAGCTTTCTTT
>.|large|TRBJ2-7|TRBV25-1
CASSDHRDGSSYEQYF
TGTGCCAGCAGTGACCACCGGGACGGCAGCTCCTACGAGCAGTACTTC
>.|large|TRBJ2-7|TRBV20-1
CSARDLGIEVYEQYF
TGCAGTGCTAGAGATCTCGGAATAGAAGTTTACGAGCAGTACTTC
>TRBD1|large|TRBJ2-7|TRBV29-1
CSVEVRGTYEQYF
TGCAGCGTTGAGGTCAGGGGGACCTACGAGCAGTACTTC